What follows is one T cell receptor (beta chain) and its context. Germline CDR1 MNHEY, CDR2 SMNVEV (reference sequence). There are 14 residues in the CDR3. V lost 3 bases to trimming and J lost 4 bases; unmatched junction nucleotides: 3. This specimen comes from a study of blood T cell repertoires in COVID-19. Authors' data handling: Estimates of nucleated cell counts were drawn from the amplification of reference gene primers. Profiling relied on immunoSEQ multiplex PCR, and the TCRdb table lists in-frame clones only, not all of them. V and J calls and clone size are given by that table; D and trimming were obtained from the DNA. The sample yields 350,000 to 400,000 clones, about 90% seen once.

This sequence joins TRBV27 and TRBJ1-5, with 7 bases fitting TRBD1. The TCR comes from a man between 40 and 49 years old in a cohort exposed to, infected with or recovered from COVID-19 (not recorded which). Sequences were obtained from PBMCs or T cells enriched from blood (not recorded which). CDR3 DNA: TGTGCCAGCAGTTTGGGCAGGGGGAATCAGCCCCAGCATTTT. Translated: CASSLGRGNQPQHF.